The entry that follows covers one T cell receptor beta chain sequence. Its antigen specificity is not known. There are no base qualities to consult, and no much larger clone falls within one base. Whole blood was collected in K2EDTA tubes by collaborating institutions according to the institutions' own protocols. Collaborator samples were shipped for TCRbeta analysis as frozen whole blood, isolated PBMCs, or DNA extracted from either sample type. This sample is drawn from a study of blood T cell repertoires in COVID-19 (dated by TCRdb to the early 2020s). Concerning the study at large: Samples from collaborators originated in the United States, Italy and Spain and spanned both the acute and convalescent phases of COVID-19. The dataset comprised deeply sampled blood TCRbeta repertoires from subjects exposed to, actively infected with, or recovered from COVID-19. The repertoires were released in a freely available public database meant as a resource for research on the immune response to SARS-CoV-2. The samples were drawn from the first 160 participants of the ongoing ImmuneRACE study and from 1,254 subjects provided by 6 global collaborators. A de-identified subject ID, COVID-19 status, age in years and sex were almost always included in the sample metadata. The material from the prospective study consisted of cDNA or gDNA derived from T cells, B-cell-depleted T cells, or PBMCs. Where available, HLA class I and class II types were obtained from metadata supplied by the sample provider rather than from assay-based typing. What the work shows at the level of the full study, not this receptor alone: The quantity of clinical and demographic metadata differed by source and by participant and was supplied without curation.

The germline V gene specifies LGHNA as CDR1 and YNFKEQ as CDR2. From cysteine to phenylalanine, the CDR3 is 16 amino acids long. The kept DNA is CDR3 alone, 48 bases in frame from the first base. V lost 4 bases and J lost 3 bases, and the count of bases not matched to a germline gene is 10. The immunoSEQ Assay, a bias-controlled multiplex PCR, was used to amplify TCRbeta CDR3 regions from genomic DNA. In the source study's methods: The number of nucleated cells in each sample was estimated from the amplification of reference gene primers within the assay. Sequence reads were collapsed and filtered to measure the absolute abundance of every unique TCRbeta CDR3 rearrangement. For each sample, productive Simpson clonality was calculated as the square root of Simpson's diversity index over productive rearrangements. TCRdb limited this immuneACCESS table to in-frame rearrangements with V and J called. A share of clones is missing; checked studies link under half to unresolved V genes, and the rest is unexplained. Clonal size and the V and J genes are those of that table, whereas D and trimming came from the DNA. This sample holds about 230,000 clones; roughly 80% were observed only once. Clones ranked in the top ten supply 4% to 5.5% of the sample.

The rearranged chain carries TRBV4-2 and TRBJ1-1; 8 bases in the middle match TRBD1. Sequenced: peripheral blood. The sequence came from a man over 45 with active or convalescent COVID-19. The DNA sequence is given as TGTGCCAGCAGCCGATTGATCACAGGGGGAGACACTGAAGCTTTCTTT. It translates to CASSRLITGGDTEAFF.